This T cell receptor beta chain was recovered during a study of cytotoxic CD8 clonotypes in ibrutinib-treated CLL. Overall study context: Of the patients, about twelve were relapsed/refractory, about 15 treatment-naive and roughly 17 IGHV unmutated.

The protocol was immunoSEQ multiplex PCR, while the TCRdb copy is restricted to in-frame clones and leaves out a portion. The data hold more than 300,000 clones, with 70% to 80% observed a single time. The V and J ends lost 4 bases and 0 bases, in that order; junction bases with no gene match: 7. Germline CDR1 and CDR2: LGHNA and YNFKEQ. The CDR3 sequence is 16 residues long. This receptor was taken from a human donor with chronic lymphocytic leukemia. The chain is built from TRBV4-2 and TRBJ2-3; 7 bases map to TRBD2. The starting material was PBMCs, obtained before ibrutinib treatment. The CDR3, as DNA: TGTGCCAGCAGCCCCCGAGGGCGGGAGAGCACAGATACGCAGTATTTT. Encoded protein: CASSPRGRESTDTQYF.